Following are 28 T cell receptor beta chains from one sample sequenced in a study of cytomegalovirus exposure and HLA in healthy donors. Vbeta (60) and Jbeta (13) primers were used in the PCR. Repertoires were generated with immunoSEQ multiplex PCR, while TCRdb's copy carries only in-frame clones and drops some. Here the sample spans over 150,000 clones, 75% to 85% being singletons. The sample consisted of PBMCs. The source is a man aged 25 to 40 in good health and CMV-seronegative.

V gene TRBV19 combines with J gene TRBJ1-2; 7 nucleotides match TRBD1. The CDR3 consists of 12 residues. Germline-derived CDR1 and CDR2 are LNHDA and SQIVND (reference sequence). The junction had 11 bases not matched to a gene; V was cut back by 10 bases and J by 9 bases. The CDR3 here is CATSTGMGSYTF. The CDR3, as DNA: TGTGCCACCTCGACAGGGATGGGGAGCTACACCTTC.

The chain uses TRBV5-6 and TRBJ1-6; D is possibly TRBD1 (5 bases). The CDR3 spans 14 residues. Germline loops: CDR1 SGHDT, CDR2 YYEEEE. Trimming took off 6 bases at V and 9 bases at J, with 16 bases between the two ends. In DNA form, the CDR3 reads TGTGCCAGCAACCCACAGGTCGCGCCTTCACCCCTCCACTTT. Its translation is CASNPQVAPSPLHF.

The V gene is TRBV4-1, the J gene TRBJ2-5; perhaps TRBD1 as D (6 bases). V was trimmed by 0 bases and J by 2 bases, leaving 7 bases between them. Germline lookup yields CDR1 MGHRA and CDR2 YSYEKL. CDR3 length: 14 residues. The DNA of the CDR3 is TGCGCCAGCAGCCAAGAAGGGGGTCAAGAGACCCAGTACTTC. Residues: CASSQEGGQETQYF.

The sample holds one count of this clone. J is TRBJ2-2 and V is TRBV13; D is undetermined. V was clipped by 10 bases and J by 0 bases, with 12 bases between them. The CDR3 contains 14 residues. Per the germline V gene, CDR1 is PRHDT and CDR2 is FYEKMQ (reference sequence). In nucleotides, the CDR3 is TGTGCCACGCTACAGACCTCGAACACCGGGGAGCTGTTTTTT. This sequence encodes CATLQTSNTGELFF.

The chain links TRBV5-1 to TRBJ2-2, with D hard to call. The CDR3 runs 17 residues. Germline CDR1 SGHRS, CDR2 YFSETQ. V was trimmed by 3 bases and J by 6 bases, leaving 21 bases between them. DNA for the CDR3: TGCGCCAGCAGCTCAAGAACCCGACTGGGTGGTGCCGGGGAGCTGTTTTTT. It is translated as CASSSRTRLGGAGELFF.

This chain connects TRBV28 to TRBJ1-1; D is undetermined. Germline CDR1 is MDHEN and CDR2 is SYDVKM. CDR3 length: 14 amino acids. Trimming left V 5 bases short and J 7 bases short, with 17 bases between. This CDR3 reads CASSPPHSGSEAFF. The CDR3 DNA is TGTGCCAGCAGTCCCCCGCATAGCGGCAGTGAAGCTTTCTTT. The complete variable domain, with remaining parts taken from reference TRBV28 and TRBJ1-1, reads DVKVTQSSRYLVKRTGEKVFLECVQDMDHENMFWYRQDPGLGLRLIYFSYDVKMKEKGDIPEGYSVSREKKERFSLILESASTNQTSMYLCASSPPHSGSEAFFGQGTRLTVV.

The V gene is TRBV19, the J gene TRBJ1-5, with TRBD1 matching 9 bases. Germline values: CDR1 LNHDA, CDR2 SQIVND (reference sequence). This CDR3 is 15 amino acids long. V shed 3 bases and J 7 bases; nucleotides not matched to a gene: 7. In nucleotides, the CDR3 is TGTGCCAGTAGTATTAGAAGGGGACAGGGACAGCCCCAGCATTTT. This encodes CASSIRRGQGQPQHF.

The rearrangement uses TRBV5-1 and TRBJ1-1; D possibly corresponds to TRBD1 (5 bases). V dropped 7 bases and J dropped 4 bases, with 17 bases sitting between them. The germline V gene encodes CDR1 SGHRS and CDR2 YFSETQ. The CDR3 has 14 amino acids. CDR3 loop: CASGGGTLGTEAFF. The CDR3 nucleotides are TGCGCCAGCGGGGGAGGGACCTTGGGCACTGAAGCTTTCTTT.

V usage is TRBV6-1 and J usage is TRBJ2-2; 9 nucleotides match TRBD1. The germline V gene has CDR1 MNHNS and CDR2 SASEGT. The length of the CDR3 is 13 residues. J lost 7 bases, V lost 7 bases, and 4 bases had no gene match. This CDR3 reads CASTQGASGELFF. The CDR3, as DNA: TGTGCCAGCACACAGGGGGCAAGCGGGGAGCTGTTTTTT.

J is TRBJ1-2 and V is TRBV5-4; D call uncertain. The V gene lost 4 bases and the J gene lost 8 bases, with 12 bases spanning the gap. CDR1 and CDR2 (germline): SGHNT, YYREEE (reference sequence). The CDR3 contains 12 residues. CDR3 sequence reads: CASSQEGGGYTF. The DNA for the CDR3 is TGTGCCAGCAGCCAAGAGGGTGGCGGCTACACCTTC.

The chain links TRBV18 to TRBJ1-1; 8 nucleotides align to TRBD1. V was pared by 0 bases and J by 1 base, with 4 bases of the junction left unmatched. CDR1 KGHSH and CDR2 LQKENI come from the germline V gene. This CDR3 spans 16 amino acids. The CDR3 sequence is CASSPPTGVPNTEAFF. The CDR3 DNA is TGTGCCAGCTCACCACCGACAGGGGTCCCGAACACTGAAGCTTTCTTT.

The V and J genes are TRBV9 and TRBJ1-2; D gene ambiguous. Trimming left V 5 bases short and J 4 bases short, with 12 bases between. The CDR3 extends over 13 amino acids. Per the germline V gene, CDR1 is SGDLS and CDR2 is YYNGEE. This chain's CDR3 is CASSASGPYGYTF. The CDR3 DNA reads as TGTGCCAGCAGTGCTAGCGGTCCCTATGGCTACACCTTC.

In this sample, this clone turned up once. The chain joins TRBV30 to TRBJ1-2; 8 bases map to TRBD1. V shed 3 bases and J 1 base; nucleotides not matched to a gene: 4. This CDR3 is built from 14 residues. Germline V gene sequence: CDR1 GTSNPN, CDR2 SVGIG (reference sequence). For the CDR3, the DNA is TGTGCCTGGAGACAAGACAGGGGTAACTATGGCTACACCTTC. It codes for CAWRQDRGNYGYTF. Full variable domain (remainder filled in from reference TRBV30 and TRBJ1-2): SQTIHQWPATLVQPVGSPLSLECTVEGTSNPNLYWYRQAAGRGLQLLFYSVGIGQISSEVPQNLSASRPQDRQFILSSKKLLLSDSGFYLCAWRQDRGNYGYTFGSGTRLTVV.

This clone appeared a few times. The chain combines TRBV28 with TRBJ2-2, with 10 bases lining up with TRBD2. V dropped 8 bases and J dropped 2; count of bases not matched to a gene: 17. CDR3 length: 19 amino acids. Germline CDR1 MDHEN, CDR2 SYDVKM. CDR3 sequence (DNA): TGTGCCAGCGCCGGCGGGCGAAGACTAGCGGGCCCTAACACCGGGGAGCTGTTTTTT. This codes for CASAGGRRLAGPNTGELFF.

The V gene is TRBV5-8, the J gene TRBJ2-7; 7 bases map to TRBD1. The CDR3 is 12 amino acids. J was trimmed by 5 bases and V by 7 bases; bases with no gene match: 6. Germline V lookup: CDR1 SGHTS, CDR2 YDEGEE. The CDR3 here is CASPKQGHEQYF. The DNA of the CDR3 is TGTGCCAGCCCCAAACAGGGGCACGAGCAGTACTTC.

This chain joins TRBV27 and TRBJ2-1, with a weak D call TRBD2 (7 bases). With 4 bases removed from V and 7 bases from J, the gap between germline ends came to 29 bases. Germline V CDR1 and CDR2: MNHEY, SMNVEV (reference sequence). This CDR3 spans 19 amino acids. The CDR3 bases are TGTGCCAGCAGTTCGACAGGCCAACTAAAAGCGGGATCTGGTAATGAGCAGTTCTTC. It codes for CASSSTGQLKAGSGNEQFF.

The rearrangement uses TRBV7-2 and TRBJ1-2, with 7 positions matching TRBD1. The germline V gene encodes CDR1 SGHTA and CDR2 FQGNSA. The length of the CDR3 is 19 residues. V dropped 0 bases and J dropped 3; count of bases not matched to a gene: 16. CDR3 sequence reads: CASSLAQVVGRGYDYGYTF. The CDR3 region has the DNA TGTGCCAGCAGCTTAGCGCAGGTGGTCGGCAGGGGGTACGACTATGGCTACACCTTC.

The CDR3 DNA reads as TGTGCCACCAGCAGAGATCGGCTAGCGGGGAATGAGCAGTTCTTC. Its protein is CATSRDRLAGNEQFF. The chain combines TRBV15 with TRBJ2-1, with 9 positions matching TRBD2. The length of the CDR3 is 15 residues. The J segment lost 7 bases and the V segment lost 0 bases, leaving 4 bases of the junction unmatched. Germline lookup yields CDR1 LNHNV and CDR2 YYDKDF (reference sequence).

This clone was detected a few times. The gene calls are TRBV6-6 and TRBJ2-2; 8 nucleotides line up with TRBD1. CDR3 size: 16 residues. Losses at the gene ends were 0 bases for V and 0 bases for J; bases not matched to a gene: 0. CDR1 and CDR2 from the germline V gene are MNHNY and SVGAGI (reference sequence). The CDR3 sequence is CASSYSTGANTGELFF. The DNA of the CDR3 is TGTGCCAGCAGTTACTCGACAGGGGCGAACACCGGGGAGCTGTTTTTT.

V gene TRBV28 combines with J gene TRBJ2-1, with 8 positions matching TRBD2. The CDR3 loop spans 15 amino acids. Germline CDR1 is MDHEN and CDR2 is SYDVKM. The trim removed 6 bases at V and 4 bases at J, leaving 8 bases unmatched. CDR3 nucleotides: TGTGCCAGCAGAATAAGCGGGGGACTTTACAATGAGCAGTTCTTC. Protein sequence: CASRISGGLYNEQFF.

This chain uses TRBV19 with TRBJ2-5; 10 nucleotides agree with TRBD2. The germline V gene encodes CDR1 LNHDA and CDR2 SQIVND (reference sequence). The CDR3 consists of 20 residues. J gave up 5 bases and V 6 bases, and 24 bases lay outside the gene matches. The CDR3 spells CASSVWDTQAAGTSAETQYF. In DNA form, the CDR3 reads TGTGCCAGTAGCGTATGGGACACCCAGGCTGCGGGGACTAGCGCGGAGACCCAGTACTTC.

The chain combines TRBV6-5 with TRBJ1-5, with D uncertain. The CDR3 runs 14 residues. Germline values: CDR1 MNHEY, CDR2 SVGAGI. V shed 2 bases and J shed 3 bases, with 8 bases lying between them. CDR3 sequence reads: CASSYAGSNQPQHF. DNA of the CDR3: TGTGCCAGCAGTTACGCAGGTTCCAATCAGCCCCAGCATTTT.

The chain couples TRBV6-1 to TRBJ1-5, with a possible D match to TRBD1 (6 bases). The CDR3 has 13 amino acids. V was shortened by 7 bases and J by 5 bases, with 12 bases between the two germline ends. CDR1 MNHNS and CDR2 SASEGT come from the germline V gene. CDR3 bases: TGTGCCAGCAAAAGGGACACCGATCAGCCCCAGCATTTT. Its translation: CASKRDTDQPQHF.

The V gene is TRBV29-1, the J gene TRBJ1-1; D unresolved. The ends were cut back, 6 bases at V and 2 bases at J, with 13 bases in the middle. The CDR3 is 13 amino acids. Germline assignment: CDR1 SQVTM and CDR2 ANQGSEA. This CDR3 is CSVARDSNTEAFF. Written as DNA, the CDR3 is TGCAGCGTCGCCCGGGATTCTAACACTGAAGCTTTCTTT.

V gene TRBV9 combines with J gene TRBJ2-2, with D perhaps TRBD2 (6 bases). From germline, CDR1 is SGDLS and CDR2 YYNGEE. The CDR3 extends over 17 amino acids. V was trimmed by 0 bases and J by 0 bases, leaving 12 bases between them. CDR3 protein: CASSVALRGTNTGELFF. CDR3 nucleotides: TGTGCCAGCAGCGTAGCCCTTCGGGGGACGAACACCGGGGAGCTGTTTTTT.

The rearrangement uses TRBV5-1 and TRBJ1-2; D unclear. The CDR3 contains 15 residues. Germline V gene sequence: CDR1 SGHRS, CDR2 YFSETQ. Trimming cost V 4 bases and J 4 bases, with 17 bases left between them. Written as DNA, the CDR3 is TGCGCCAGCAGCATATCCCCGGACTCAGGCTATGGCTACACCTTC. This encodes CASSISPDSGYGYTF. Full variable domain (missing parts from reference TRBV5-1 and TRBJ1-2): KAGVTQTPRYLIKTRGQQVTLSCSPISGHRSVSWYQQTPGQGLQFLFEYFSETQRNKGNFPGRFSGRQFSNSRSEMNVSTLELGDSALYLCASSISPDSGYGYTFGSGTRLTVV.

The chain has TRBV23-1 and TRBJ2-4; possible D gene TRBD2, 5 bases. TRBV23-1 is designated an ORF whose function remains uncertain. With 0 bases removed from V and 3 bases from J, the gap between germline ends came to 18 bases. There are 18 residues in the CDR3. CDR3 in DNA: TGCGCCAGCAGTCAATCAGGGCATGAGGGAACGATCAAAAACATTCAGTACTTC. Amino acid sequence: CASSQSGHEGTIKNIQYF.

The V call is TRBV5-4, the J call TRBJ2-7; D may be TRBD1 (6 bases). Germline CDR1 is SGHNT and CDR2 is YYREEE (reference sequence). Trimming took off 4 bases at V and 6 bases at J, with 14 bases between the two ends. This CDR3 has 13 amino acids. The CDR3 region is CASSAQGLGEQYF. The CDR3, as DNA: TGTGCCAGCAGCGCACAGGGTTTGGGCGAGCAGTACTTC.